Listed below are T cell receptor beta chains from one sample, sequenced in a study of blood T cell repertoires in COVID-19. TCRdb keeps only in-frame clones here, not all; method: immunoSEQ multiplex PCR. This table has some 490,000 clones, around nine tenths appearing once. The sequenced material came from PBMCs or T cells enriched from blood (not recorded which). These TCRs come from a woman in her sixties who had recovered from COVID-19. CDR3s include the opening cysteine and the closing phenylalanine or tryptophan. D genes are given only for firm matches. Only some rows state a clone size, as once, few, many or a class for expanded clones.

v_gene	len	j_gene	abundance	d_gene	CDR3aa	CDR3nt
TRBV24-1	14	TRBJ2-1	-	TRBD2	CATALAGGYNEQFF	TGTGCCACCGCACTAGCGGGGGGTTACAATGAGCAGTTCTTC
TRBV24-1	15	TRBJ1-2	once	TRBD1	CATSDSDRGDYGYTF	TGTGCCACCAGTGACTCGGACAGGGGAGACTATGGCTACACCTTC
TRBV19	15	TRBJ2-5	-	-	CASSTARGFLETQYF	TGTGCCAGTAGTACTGCCAGGGGATTTTTGGAGACCCAGTACTTC
TRBV24-1	14	TRBJ1-2	-	-	CATSEPDRAIGYTF	TGTGCCACCAGTGAACCGGACAGAGCTATTGGCTACACCTTC
TRBV7-8	14	TRBJ2-1	-	TRBD2	CASSLQGGYNEQFF	TGTGCCAGCAGCTTACAGGGAGGGTACAATGAGCAGTTCTTC
TRBV2	15	TRBJ1-3	once	TRBD1	CASSSGTGVANTIYF	TGTGCCAGCAGTTCCGGGACAGGGGTCGCGAACACCATATATTTT
TRBV19	14	TRBJ1-5	-	TRBD1	CASGRDRGTQPQHF	TGTGCCAGTGGCCGGGACAGGGGGACTCAGCCCCAGCATTTT
TRBV20-1	13	TRBJ1-5	-	-	CSASKGADQPQHF	TGCAGTGCTAGTAAGGGAGCTGATCAGCCCCAGCATTTT
TRBV29-1	14	TRBJ2-3	-	-	CSVEEQGFTDTQYF	TGCAGCGTTGAGGAGCAGGGGTTCACAGATACGCAGTATTTT
TRBV4-1	16	TRBJ1-4	-	TRBD1	CASSQVPPDRGEKLFF	TGCGCCAGCAGCCAAGTCCCCCCGGACAGGGGTGAAAAACTGTTTTTT
TRBV28	15	TRBJ1-5	-	TRBD1	CASSETGTAHQPQHF	TGTGCCAGCAGTGAAACTGGGACAGCTCATCAGCCCCAGCATTTT
TRBV6-5	13	TRBJ1-2	-	TRBD1	CASRVGQSYGYTF	TGTGCCAGCAGGGTGGGACAGTCGTATGGCTACACCTTC
TRBV3-1/TRBV3-2	16	TRBJ1-4	-	-	CASSQDKGPPNEKLFF	TGTGCCAGCAGCCAAGATAAGGGGCCCCCTAATGAAAAACTGTTTTTT
TRBV5-6	12	TRBJ1-1	-	-	CASSLLRGTAFF	TGTGCCAGCAGCTTGTTACGGGGGACAGCTTTCTTT
TRBV7-6	17	TRBJ1-3	-	TRBD1	CASSLGSSQGAGNTIYF	TGTGCCAGCAGCTTAGGATCAAGCCAGGGGGCTGGAAACACCATATATTTT
TRBV7-6	15	TRBJ2-1	-	-	CASSLAAPPYNEQFF	TGTGCCAGCAGCTTAGCGGCACCCCCCTACAATGAGCAGTTCTTC
TRBV5-1	14	TRBJ2-5	-	TRBD1	CASRIQGQQETQYF	TGCGCCAGCAGAATACAGGGGCAGCAAGAGACCCAGTACTTC